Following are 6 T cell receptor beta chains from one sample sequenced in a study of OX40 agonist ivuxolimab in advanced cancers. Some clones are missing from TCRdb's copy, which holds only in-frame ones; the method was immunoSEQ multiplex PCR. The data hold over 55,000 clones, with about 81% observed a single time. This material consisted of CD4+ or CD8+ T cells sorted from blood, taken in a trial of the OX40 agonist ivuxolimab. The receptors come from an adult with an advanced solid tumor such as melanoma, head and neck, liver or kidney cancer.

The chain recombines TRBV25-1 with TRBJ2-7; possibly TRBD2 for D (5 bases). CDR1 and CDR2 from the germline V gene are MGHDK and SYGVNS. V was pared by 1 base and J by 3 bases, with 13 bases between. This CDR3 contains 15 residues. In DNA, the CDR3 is TGTGCCAGCAGTGAATCACGCGAGAGGGACTACGAGCAGTACTTC. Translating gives CASSESRERDYEQYF.

The CDR3 sequence: CASSETSGGSDTQYF. CDR3 nucleotide sequence: TGTGCCAGCAGTGAAACTAGCGGGGGCTCAGATACGCAGTATTTT. This chain links TRBV6-4 with TRBJ2-3, with 11 bases lining up with TRBD2. Germline V gene data show CDR1 as MRHNA and CDR2 as SNTAGT. This CDR3 has 15 amino acids. V was pared by 3 bases and J by 4 bases, with 3 bases of the junction left unmatched.

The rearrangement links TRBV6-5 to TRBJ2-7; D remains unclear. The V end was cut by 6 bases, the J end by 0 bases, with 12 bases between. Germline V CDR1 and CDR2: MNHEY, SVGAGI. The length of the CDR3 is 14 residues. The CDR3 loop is CASRNPGPSYEQYF. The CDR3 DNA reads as TGTGCCAGCAGAAACCCTGGCCCCTCCTACGAGCAGTACTTC.

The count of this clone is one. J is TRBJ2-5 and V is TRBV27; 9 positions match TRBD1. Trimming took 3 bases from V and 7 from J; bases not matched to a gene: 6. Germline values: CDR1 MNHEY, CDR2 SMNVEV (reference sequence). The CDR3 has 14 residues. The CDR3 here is CASSFPGQGGTQYF. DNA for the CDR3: TGTGCCAGCAGTTTTCCGGGACAGGGAGGGACCCAGTACTTC.

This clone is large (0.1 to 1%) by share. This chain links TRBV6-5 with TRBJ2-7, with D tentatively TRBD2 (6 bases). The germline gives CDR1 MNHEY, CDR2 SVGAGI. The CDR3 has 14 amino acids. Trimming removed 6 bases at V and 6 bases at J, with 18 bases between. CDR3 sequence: CASSLLGVGGEQYF. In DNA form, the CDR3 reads TGTGCCAGCAGCCTTCTAGGCGTGGGGGGCGAGCAGTACTTC.

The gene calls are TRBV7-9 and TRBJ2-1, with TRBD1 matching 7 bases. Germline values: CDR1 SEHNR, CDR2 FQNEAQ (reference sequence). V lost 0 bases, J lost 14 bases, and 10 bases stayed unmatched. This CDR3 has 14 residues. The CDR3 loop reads CASSLALVGGSEFF. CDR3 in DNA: TGTGCCAGCAGCTTAGCTCTGGTAGGGGGCTCGGAGTTCTTC.